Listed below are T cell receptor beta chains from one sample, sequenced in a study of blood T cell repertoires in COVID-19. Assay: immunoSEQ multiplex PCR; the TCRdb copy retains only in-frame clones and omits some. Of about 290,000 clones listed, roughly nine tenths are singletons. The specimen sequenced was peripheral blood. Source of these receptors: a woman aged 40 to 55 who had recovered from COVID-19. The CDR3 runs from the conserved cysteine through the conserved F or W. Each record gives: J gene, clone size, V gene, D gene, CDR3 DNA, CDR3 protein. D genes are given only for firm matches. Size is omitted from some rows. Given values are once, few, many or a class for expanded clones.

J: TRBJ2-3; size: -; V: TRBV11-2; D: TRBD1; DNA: TGTGCCAGCAGCTTAGGACAGGGTTATGTTACGCAGTATTTT; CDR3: CASSLGQGYVTQYF
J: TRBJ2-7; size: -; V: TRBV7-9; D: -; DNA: TGTGCCAGCAGCTTAGTAATTTCGGGGGAGATGATAAAGCAGTACTTC; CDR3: CASSLVISGEMIKQYF
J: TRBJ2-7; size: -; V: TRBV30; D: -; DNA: TGTGCCTGGAGTGAAGATTCGGGGTTCGACGAGCAGTACTTC; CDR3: CAWSEDSGFDEQYF
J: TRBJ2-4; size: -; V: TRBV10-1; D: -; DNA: TGCGCCAGCAGTGCGGCCAGGGCGACCGACATTCAGTACTTC; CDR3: CASSAARATDIQYF
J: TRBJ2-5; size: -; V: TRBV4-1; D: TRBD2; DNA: TGCGCCAGCAGCGTCTCTAGCGGGAGTGAAGAGACCCAGTACTTC; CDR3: CASSVSSGSEETQYF
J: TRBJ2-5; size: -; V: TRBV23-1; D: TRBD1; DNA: TGCGCCAGCAGGCGCCCGAGGACAGGGAGCGAGACCCAGTACTTC; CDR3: CASRRPRTGSETQYF
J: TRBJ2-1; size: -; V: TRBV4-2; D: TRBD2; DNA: TGTGCCAGCAGCCAAGAGGATTTTTTTACCGGGACTAGCGGGAGGGCAGCCTACAATGAGCAGTTCTTC; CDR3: CASSQEDFFTGTSGRAAYNEQFF
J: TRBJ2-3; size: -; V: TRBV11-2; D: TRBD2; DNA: TGTGCCAGCAGCTTAGAGGCGTCTAGCGGGAGTACAGATACGCAGTATTTT; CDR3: CASSLEASSGSTDTQYF
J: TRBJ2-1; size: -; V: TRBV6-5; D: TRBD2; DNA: TGTGCCACGACGCCTAGCGGGAGTGTTGGCAATGAGCAGTTCTTC; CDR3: CATTPSGSVGNEQFF
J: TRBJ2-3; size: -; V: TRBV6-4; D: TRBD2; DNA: TGTGCCAGCAGTGACTCCGCGGGAGCAGATACGCAGTATTTT; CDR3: CASSDSAGADTQYF
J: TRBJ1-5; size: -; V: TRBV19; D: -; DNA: TGTGCCAGTAGCCTCGAGTATGGCAATCAGCCCCAGCATTTT; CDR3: CASSLEYGNQPQHF
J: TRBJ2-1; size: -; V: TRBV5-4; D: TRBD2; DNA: TGTGCCAGCAGCTTGGAAGAGATGGTAGCGGGAGGGCATGAGCAGTTCTTC; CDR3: CASSLEEMVAGGHEQFF
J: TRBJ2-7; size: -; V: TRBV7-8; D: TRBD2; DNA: TGTGCCAGCAATCCGGGACTAGCGTCTCACGAGCAGTACTTC; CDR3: CASNPGLASHEQYF
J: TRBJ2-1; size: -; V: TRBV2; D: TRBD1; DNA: TGTGCCAGCGTACCGGGACAGGGCATGAATGAGCAGTTCTTC; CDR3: CASVPGQGMNEQFF
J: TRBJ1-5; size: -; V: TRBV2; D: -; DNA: TGTGCCAGCAACCCATTGCAGGGAGGGCAGCCCCAGCATTTT; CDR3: CASNPLQGGQPQHF
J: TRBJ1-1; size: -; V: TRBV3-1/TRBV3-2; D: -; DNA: TGTGCCAGCAGCCAAGAAACCTGGGCAGGGGAATTTTGGAGCACTGAAGCTTTCTTT; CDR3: CASSQETWAGEFWSTEAFF
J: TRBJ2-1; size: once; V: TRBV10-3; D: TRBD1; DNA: TGTGCCATCAGTGATGGACAGGGTAATGAGCAGTTCTTC; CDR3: CAISDGQGNEQFF
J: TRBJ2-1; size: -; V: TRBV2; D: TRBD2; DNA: TGTGCCAGCTCCGGGACTAGCGGGAGTGGGTCCTACAATGAGCAGTTCTTC; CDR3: CASSGTSGSGSYNEQFF
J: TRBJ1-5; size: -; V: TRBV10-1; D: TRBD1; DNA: TGCGCCAGCAGTGAGAAGTTGCGGGACAGGGTAAGGCAGCCCCAGCATTTT; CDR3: CASSEKLRDRVRQPQHF
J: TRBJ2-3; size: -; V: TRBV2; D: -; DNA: TGTGCCAGCAGTGAACCGGCAGATACGCAGTATTTT; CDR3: CASSEPADTQYF
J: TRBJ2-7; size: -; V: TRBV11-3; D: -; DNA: TGTGCCAGCAGCTTAGTGGCCAGCTCCTACGAGCAGTACTTC; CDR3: CASSLVASSYEQYF
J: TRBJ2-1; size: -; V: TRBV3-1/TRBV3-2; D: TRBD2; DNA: TGTGCCAGCAGCCGGGGGACTAGCGGGAAATCCAGCTCCTACAATGAGCAGTTCTTC; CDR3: CASSRGTSGKSSSYNEQFF
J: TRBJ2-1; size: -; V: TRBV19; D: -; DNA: TGTGCCAGTAGTATAGCGCCTAGCTACTCCTACAATGAGCAGTTCTTC; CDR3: CASSIAPSYSYNEQFF
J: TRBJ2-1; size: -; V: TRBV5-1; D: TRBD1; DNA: TGCGCCAGCAGTCTACAGGGACAGGGGATCGATGAGCAGTTCTTC; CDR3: CASSLQGQGIDEQFF
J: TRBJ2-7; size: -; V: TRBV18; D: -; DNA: TGTGCCAGCTCACCGACAGTCGGCGGCTCCTACGAGCAGTACTTC; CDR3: CASSPTVGGSYEQYF
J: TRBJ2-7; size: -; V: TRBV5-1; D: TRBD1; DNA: TGCGCCAGCAGCTTAATGGCAGGGGGCTCGGGCGAGCAGTACTTC; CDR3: CASSLMAGGSGEQYF
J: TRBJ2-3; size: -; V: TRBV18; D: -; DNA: TGTGCCAGCTCACCCCTGGCAGGGGCCAGCACAGATACGCAGTATTTT; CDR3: CASSPLAGASTDTQYF
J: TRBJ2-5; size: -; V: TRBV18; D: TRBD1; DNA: TGTGCCAGCTCACCGGGACAGCTACAAGAGACCCAGTACTTC; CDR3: CASSPGQLQETQYF
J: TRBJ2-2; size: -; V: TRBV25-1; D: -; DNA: TGTGCCATTCCGGGTGGTACCGGGGAGCTGTTTTTT; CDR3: CAIPGGTGELFF
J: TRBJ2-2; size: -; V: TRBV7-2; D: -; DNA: TGTGCCAGCAGCTTAGTTGCGGGCGGGGAGCTGTTTTTT; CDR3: CASSLVAGGELFF
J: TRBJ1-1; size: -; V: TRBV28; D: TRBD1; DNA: TGTGCCAGCACTACAGGGGGCGCGGAGGACACTGAAGCTTTCTTT; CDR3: CASTTGGAEDTEAFF
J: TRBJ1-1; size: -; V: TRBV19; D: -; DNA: TGTGCCAGTACCAGACAGGACAAGAACACTGAAGCTTTCTTT; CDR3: CASTRQDKNTEAFF
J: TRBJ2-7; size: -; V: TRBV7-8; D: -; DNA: TGTGCCAGCAGCTTCACAGGGTACGAGCAGTACTTC; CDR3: CASSFTGYEQYF
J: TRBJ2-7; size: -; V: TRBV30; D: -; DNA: TGTGCCTGGACCAGGGCGTCCTACGAGCAGTACTTC; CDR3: CAWTRASYEQYF
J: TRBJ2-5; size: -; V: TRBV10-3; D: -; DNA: TGTGCCATCTCCCGAGAGGAGCAAGAGACCCAGTACTTC; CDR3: CAISREEQETQYF
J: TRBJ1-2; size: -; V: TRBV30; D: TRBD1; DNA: TGTGCCTGGAGTGTACAGGGGGCGAAGGGCTACACCTTC; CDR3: CAWSVQGAKGYTF
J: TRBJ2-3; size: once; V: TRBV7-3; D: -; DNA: TGTGCCAGCAGCGTAAGCGGATCCCGAGGGGATACGCAGTATTTT; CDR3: CASSVSGSRGDTQYF
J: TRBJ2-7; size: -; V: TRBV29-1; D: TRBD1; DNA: TGCAGCGTTGCGCTCTCAGGGGGCGGGGAGCAGTACTTC; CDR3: CSVALSGGGEQYF
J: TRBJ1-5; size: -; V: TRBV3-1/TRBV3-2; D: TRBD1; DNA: TGTGCCAGCAGCCAAGATATGGGGACAGGGGGCCAGCCCCAGCATTTT; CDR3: CASSQDMGTGGQPQHF